Below, one TCR beta chain is given with its context. Per the original data handling: Scientists estimated how many nucleated cells there were by amplifying reference gene primers. Data came from immunoSEQ multiplex PCR; TCRdb stores just in-frame clones and leaves some out. The V and J calls and the clone size are those of that table, but D and trimming were determined from the DNA. In the table there are about 280,000 clones, 88% of which are singletons. This sample stems from a study of blood T cell repertoires in COVID-19. Study in general: T cells, B-cell-depleted T cells, or PBMCs supplied cDNA or gDNA.

There are 16 residues in the CDR3. CDR1 and CDR2 (germline): KGHSH, LQKENI. Trimming at V came to 5 bases and at J to 2 bases, leaving 7 bases not matched to a gene. Donors in Cohort 3 counted as recovered after two negative PCRs, clearance, or symptom resolution. This chain connects TRBV18 to TRBJ2-5; TRBD2 aligns across 11 bases. Sequencing input: PBMCs or T cells enriched from blood (not recorded which). The sequence came from a woman in her 30s who had recovered from COVID-19. The CDR3 sequence: CASSSRLAGIQETQYF. In DNA form, the CDR3 reads TGTGCCAGCTCATCAAGACTAGCGGGGATTCAAGAGACCCAGTACTTC.